This TCR beta chain was retrieved from a study of cytomegalovirus exposure and HLA in healthy donors. Study-level results: Later analysis associated a missense DCLRE1C variant with TCR beta V- and J-gene trimming. An assumption of roughly uniform sequencing depth across donors underlay the presence/absence analyses. It was likely that a cluster of highly shared sequence variants was a sequencing artifact. As a later analysis revealed, the rate of TCR association differed by HLA locus, with DRB1 most and HLA-C fewest.

V was pared by 6 bases and J by 4 bases, with 0 bases of the junction left unmatched. The germline V gene encodes CDR1 SQVTM and CDR2 ANQGSEA. The CDR3 runs 12 residues. With regard to this clone: Its antigen is unidentified.

The PCR contained 60 Vbeta and 13 Jbeta primers. Profiled with immunoSEQ multiplex PCR; TCRdb holds only in-frame clones, not every one. Of more than 95,000 clones listed, around 74% are singletons. The chain links TRBV29-1 to TRBJ1-3, with 10 nucleotides matching TRBD1. The sequencing input was PBMCs. The sequence was obtained from a young woman in good health and CMV-seronegative. Here the CDR3 DNA reads TGCAGCGTGGACAGGGGGGGAAACACCATATATTTT. This codes for CSVDRGGNTIYF. Variable domain in full (rest from reference TRBV29-1 and TRBJ1-3): SAVISQKPSRDICQRGTSLTIQCQVDSQVTMMFWYRQQPGQSLTLIATANQGSEATYESGFVIDKFPISRPNLTFSTLTVSNMSPEDSSIYLCSVDRGGNTIYFGEGSWLTVV.